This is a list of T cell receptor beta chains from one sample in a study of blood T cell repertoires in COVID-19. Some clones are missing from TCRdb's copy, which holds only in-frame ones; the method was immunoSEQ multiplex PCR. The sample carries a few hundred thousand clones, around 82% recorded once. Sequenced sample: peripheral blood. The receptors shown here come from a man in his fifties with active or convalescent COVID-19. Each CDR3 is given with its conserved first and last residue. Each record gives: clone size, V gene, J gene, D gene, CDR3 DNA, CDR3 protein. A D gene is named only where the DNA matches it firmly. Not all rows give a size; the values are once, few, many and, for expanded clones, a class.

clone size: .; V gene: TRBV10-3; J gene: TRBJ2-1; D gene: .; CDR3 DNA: TGTGCCATCAGTCCCTCTAGGGGGAGGGCTTTACTGGAGCAGTTCTTC; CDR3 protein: CAISPSRGRALLEQFF
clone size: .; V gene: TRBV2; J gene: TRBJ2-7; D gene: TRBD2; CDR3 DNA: TGTGCCAGCAGTGAGGTCGCGGGCGGGGGGTCCTACGAGCAGTACTTC; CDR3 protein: CASSEVAGGGSYEQYF
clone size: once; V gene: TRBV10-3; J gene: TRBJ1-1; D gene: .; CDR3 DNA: TGTGCCATCAGTTCGGGGGTGAACACTGAAGCTTTCTTT; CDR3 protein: CAISSGVNTEAFF
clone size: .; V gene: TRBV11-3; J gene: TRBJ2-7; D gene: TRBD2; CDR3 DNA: TGTGCCAGCAGCTTAGGGGCGGGGGGTAGCTCCTACGAGCAGTACTTC; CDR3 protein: CASSLGAGGSSYEQYF
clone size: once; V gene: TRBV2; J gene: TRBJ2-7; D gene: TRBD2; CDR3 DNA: TGTGCCAGCAGTGATCTAGCGGGCCAGAACGAGCAGTACTTC; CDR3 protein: CASSDLAGQNEQYF
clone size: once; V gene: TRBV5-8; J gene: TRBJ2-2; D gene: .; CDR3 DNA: TGTGCCAGCAGCTTTGGGGGCCTTCACGGGGAGCTGTTTTTT; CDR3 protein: CASSFGGLHGELFF
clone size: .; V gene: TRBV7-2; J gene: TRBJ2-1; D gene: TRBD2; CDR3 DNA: TGTGCCAGCATCGTGGGCGCGGGGGGCCTTGAGCAGTTCTTC; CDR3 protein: CASIVGAGGLEQFF
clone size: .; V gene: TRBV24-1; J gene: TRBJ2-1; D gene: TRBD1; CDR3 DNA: TGTGCCACCTCGGCAGGGGGCAGCGGTGAGCAGTTCTTC; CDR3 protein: CATSAGGSGEQFF
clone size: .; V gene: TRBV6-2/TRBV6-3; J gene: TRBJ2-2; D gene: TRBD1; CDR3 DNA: TGTGCCAGCAGTTGGGACAGGGTGAACACCGGGGAGCTGTTTTTT; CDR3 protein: CASSWDRVNTGELFF
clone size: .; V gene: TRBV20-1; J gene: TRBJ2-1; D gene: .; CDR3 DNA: TGCAGTGCTCAGAACAATGAGCAGTTCTTC; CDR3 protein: CSAQNNEQFF
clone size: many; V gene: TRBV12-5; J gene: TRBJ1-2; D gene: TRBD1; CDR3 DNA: TGTGCTAGTGGTTTGGGGGACAGGGATGGCTACACCTTC; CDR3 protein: CASGLGDRDGYTF
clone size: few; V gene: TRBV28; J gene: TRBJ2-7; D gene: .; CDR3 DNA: TGTGCCAGCAGTTCGGGACACTTCTCCTACGAGCAGTACTTC; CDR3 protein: CASSSGHFSYEQYF
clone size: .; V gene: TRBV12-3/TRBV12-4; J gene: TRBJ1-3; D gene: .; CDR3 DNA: TGTGCCAGCAGTTTTAACGCGGGAAACACCATATATTTT; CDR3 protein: CASSFNAGNTIYF
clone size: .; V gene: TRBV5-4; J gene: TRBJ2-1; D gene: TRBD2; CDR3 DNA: TGTGCCAGCAGCGCCCCTATGGGCGGGAGCTCCTACAATGAGCAGTTCTTC; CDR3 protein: CASSAPMGGSSYNEQFF
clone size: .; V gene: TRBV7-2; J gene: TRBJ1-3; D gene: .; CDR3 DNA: TGTGCCAGCAGCTTAGCCCCCCAGGGGAGCTCTGGAAACACCATATATTTT; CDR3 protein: CASSLAPQGSSGNTIYF
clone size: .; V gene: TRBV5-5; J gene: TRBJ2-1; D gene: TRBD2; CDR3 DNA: TGTGCCAGCAGCCCTAGGGAGGGTCCGTCCTACAATGAGCAGTTCTTC; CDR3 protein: CASSPREGPSYNEQFF
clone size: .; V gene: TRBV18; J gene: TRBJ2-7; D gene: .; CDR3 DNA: TGTGCCAGCTCACCACCTGGACAGCCCTACGAGCAGTACTTC; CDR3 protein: CASSPPGQPYEQYF
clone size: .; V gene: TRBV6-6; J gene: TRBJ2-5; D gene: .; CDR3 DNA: TGTGCCACCTCCGTGTCGGAGACCCAGTACTTC; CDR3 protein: CATSVSETQYF
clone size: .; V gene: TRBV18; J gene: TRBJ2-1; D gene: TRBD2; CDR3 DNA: TGTGCCAGCTCCCCTGGAGGGACTAGCGGGAGAAATGAGCAGTTCTTC; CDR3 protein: CASSPGGTSGRNEQFF
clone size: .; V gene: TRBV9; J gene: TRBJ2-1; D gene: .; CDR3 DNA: TGTGCCAGCAGCGTAGAGGAGAGCTACAATGAGCAGTTCTTC; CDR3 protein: CASSVEESYNEQFF
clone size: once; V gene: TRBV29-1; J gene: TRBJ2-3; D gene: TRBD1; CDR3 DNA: TGCAGCGCTACCGACAGGGTAGGAAGAAATACGCAGTATTTT; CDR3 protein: CSATDRVGRNTQYF
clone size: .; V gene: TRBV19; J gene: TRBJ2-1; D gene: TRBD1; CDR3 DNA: TGTGCCAGTAGTAGGGACAGGGGTTACAATGAGCAGTTCTTC; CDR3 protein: CASSRDRGYNEQFF
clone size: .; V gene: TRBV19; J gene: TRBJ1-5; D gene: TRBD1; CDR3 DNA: TGTGCCAGTAGTATTGAGGGGACAGTCAATCAGCCCCAGCATTTT; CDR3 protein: CASSIEGTVNQPQHF
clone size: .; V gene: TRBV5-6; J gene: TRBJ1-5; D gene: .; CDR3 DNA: TGTGCCAGCAGCTTGGCTCTGCCAGTAAGAAATCAGCCCCAGCATTTT; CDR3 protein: CASSLALPVRNQPQHF
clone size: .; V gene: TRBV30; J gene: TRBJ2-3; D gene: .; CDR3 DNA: TGTGCCTGGAGTGTTGGTGGGTCGGGAGCGGATACGCAGTATTTT; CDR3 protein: CAWSVGGSGADTQYF
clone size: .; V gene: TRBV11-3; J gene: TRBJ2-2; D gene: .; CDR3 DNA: TGTGCCAGCAGCTTAGTGACTCAAAACACCGGGGAGCTGTTTTTT; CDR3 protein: CASSLVTQNTGELFF
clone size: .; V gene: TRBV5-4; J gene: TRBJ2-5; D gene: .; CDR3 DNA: TGTGCCAGCAGCTTCCGCGGAGAAGAGACCCAGTACTTC; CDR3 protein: CASSFRGEETQYF
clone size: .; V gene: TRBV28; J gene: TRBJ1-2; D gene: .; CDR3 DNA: TGTGCCAGCAGTTTCTTTTCGAACTATGGCTACACCTTC; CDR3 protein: CASSFFSNYGYTF
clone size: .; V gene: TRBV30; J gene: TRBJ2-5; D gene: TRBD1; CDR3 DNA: TGTGCCTGGGGCCGGGACAGGGCGCAAGAGACCCAGTACTTC; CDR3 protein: CAWGRDRAQETQYF
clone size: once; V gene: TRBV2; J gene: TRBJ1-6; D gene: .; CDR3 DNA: TGTGCCAGCAGTAAGGGGCTAGGTTCACCCCTCCACTTT; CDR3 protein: CASSKGLGSPLHF
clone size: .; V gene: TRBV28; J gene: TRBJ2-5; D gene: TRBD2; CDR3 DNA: TGTGCCAGCATTCCGAGCGGGACGAGACAGACCCAGTACTTC; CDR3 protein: CASIPSGTRQTQYF
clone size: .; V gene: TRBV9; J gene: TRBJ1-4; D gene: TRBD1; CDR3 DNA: TGTGCCAGCAGCACCCCCGGGACAGGGGGCGGAAAACTGTTTTTT; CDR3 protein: CASSTPGTGGGKLFF
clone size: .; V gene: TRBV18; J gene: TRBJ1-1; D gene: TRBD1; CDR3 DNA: TGTGCCAGCTCACGGAAACAGGGGCTCGACACTGAAGCTTTCTTT; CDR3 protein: CASSRKQGLDTEAFF
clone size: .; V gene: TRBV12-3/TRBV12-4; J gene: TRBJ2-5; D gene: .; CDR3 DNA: TGTGCCAGCAGCCTGGCCGGGATGGCCCAGTACTTC; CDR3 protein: CASSLAGMAQYF
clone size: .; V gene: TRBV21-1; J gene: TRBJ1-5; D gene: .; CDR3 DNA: TGTGCCAGCAGCAACCCGACAGGGGGGTCCAATCCCCAGCATTTT; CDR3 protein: CASSNPTGGSNPQHF
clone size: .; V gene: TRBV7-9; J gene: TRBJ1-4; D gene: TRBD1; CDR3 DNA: TGTGCCAGCAGCGCACTAGGGGGCACAACTAATGAAAAACTGTTTTTT; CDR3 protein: CASSALGGTTNEKLFF
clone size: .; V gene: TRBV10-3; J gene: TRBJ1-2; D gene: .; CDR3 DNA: TGTGCCATCAGTGAGTCCACAGGGAGAATAAGGGGCTACACCTTC; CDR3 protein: CAISESTGRIRGYTF
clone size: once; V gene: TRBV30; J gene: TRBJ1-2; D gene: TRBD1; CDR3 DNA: TGTGCCTGGAGTGTCCAGGGGGCCTATGGCTACACCTTC; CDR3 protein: CAWSVQGAYGYTF
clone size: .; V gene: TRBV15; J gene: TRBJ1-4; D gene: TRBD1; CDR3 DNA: TGTGCCACCAGCAGACAGTCAGGGGGCCGTGAAAAACTGTTTTTT; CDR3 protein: CATSRQSGGREKLFF
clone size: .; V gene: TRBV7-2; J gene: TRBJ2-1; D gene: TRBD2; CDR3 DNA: TGTGCCAGCAGCTTCCCCCCCATAAGCGGGGGCCTCTTC; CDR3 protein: CASSFPPISGGLF
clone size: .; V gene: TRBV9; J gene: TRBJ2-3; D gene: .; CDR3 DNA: TGTGCCAGCAGCGTCACGGGTACCCCCGATACGCAGTATTTT; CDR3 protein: CASSVTGTPDTQYF
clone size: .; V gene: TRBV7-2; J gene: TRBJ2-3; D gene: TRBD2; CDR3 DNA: TGTGCCAGCAGCTTGGGGACTAGCGGGAGGGGGGATACGCAGTATTTT; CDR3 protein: CASSLGTSGRGDTQYF
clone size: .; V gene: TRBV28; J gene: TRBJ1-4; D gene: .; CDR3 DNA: TGTGCCAGCAGAATCCAATTAGCGAATGAAAAACTGTTTTTT; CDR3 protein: CASRIQLANEKLFF
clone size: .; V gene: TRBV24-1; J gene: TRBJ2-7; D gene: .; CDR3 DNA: TGTGCCACCAGTTTAGGCAGGGGCTACGAGCAGTACTTC; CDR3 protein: CATSLGRGYEQYF
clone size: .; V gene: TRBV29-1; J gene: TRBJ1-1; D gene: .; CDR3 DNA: TGCAGCGTCCAACATACAGGGCCCACTGAAGCTTTCTTT; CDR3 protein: CSVQHTGPTEAFF
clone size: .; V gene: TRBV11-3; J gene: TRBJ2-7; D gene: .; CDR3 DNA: TGTGCCAGCAGCCCCGGGACACTCTCCTACGAGCAGTACTTC; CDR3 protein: CASSPGTLSYEQYF
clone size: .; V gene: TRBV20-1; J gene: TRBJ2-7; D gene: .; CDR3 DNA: TGCAGTGCTAGTGGGGGGCGGGCCGGATACGAGCAGTACTTC; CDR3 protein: CSASGGRAGYEQYF
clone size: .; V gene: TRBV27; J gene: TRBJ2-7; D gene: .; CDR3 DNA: TGTGCCAGCAGTTCGCATACTTCAGGGGTCGAGCAGTACTTC; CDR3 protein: CASSSHTSGVEQYF
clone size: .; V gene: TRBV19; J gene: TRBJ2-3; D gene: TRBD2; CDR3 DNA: TGTGCCAGTAGTGCCCGGACTAGTTGGGATACGCAGTATTTT; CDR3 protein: CASSARTSWDTQYF
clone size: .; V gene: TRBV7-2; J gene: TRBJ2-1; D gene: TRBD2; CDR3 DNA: TGTGCCAGCAGCTTACTAGCGGGAGGCGGGAGGTCCTACAATGAGCAGTTCTTC; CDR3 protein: CASSLLAGGGRSYNEQFF
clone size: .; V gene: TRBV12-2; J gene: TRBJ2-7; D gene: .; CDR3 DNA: TGTGCAAGTCGCTTAGATGAGCGGGAGCAGTACTTC; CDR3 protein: CASRLDEREQYF
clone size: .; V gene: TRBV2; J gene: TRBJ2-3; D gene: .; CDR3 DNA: TGTGCCAGCAGTGAAAGACTCCTTCGCACAGATACGCAGTATTTT; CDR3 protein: CASSERLLRTDTQYF
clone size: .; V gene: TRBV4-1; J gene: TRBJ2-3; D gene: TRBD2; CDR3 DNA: TGCGCCAGCAGCCAAGGCCCGACTAGCGGATACACAGATACGCAGTATTTT; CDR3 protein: CASSQGPTSGYTDTQYF